The 7 T cell receptor beta chains below come from one sample, sequenced in a study of OX40 agonist ivuxolimab in advanced cancers. Sequencing was performed with immunoSEQ multiplex PCR; in TCRdb, only in-frame clones are kept and a portion is missing. Of 90,000 to 120,000 clones in the sample, 90% are singletons; the top ten hold under 0.4%. This sample comprised CD4+ or CD8+ T cells sorted from blood, obtained in a trial of the OX40 agonist ivuxolimab. These receptor sequences come from an adult with an advanced solid tumor such as melanoma, head and neck, liver or kidney cancer.

The rearrangement joins TRBV9 to TRBJ2-2; the match to TRBD2 covers 9 bases. Unmatched junction bases numbered 7, after V lost 0 bases and J lost 7 bases. CDR1 SGDLS and CDR2 YYNGEE come from the germline V gene. The CDR3 is 16 amino acids. CDR3 sequence reads: CASSVALASGIGELFF. CDR3 nucleotide sequence: TGTGCCAGCAGCGTAGCGCTTGCTAGCGGGATCGGGGAGCTGTTTTTT.

The rearrangement joins TRBV2 to TRBJ2-3; 7 bases align to TRBD2. The CDR3 loop spans 13 amino acids. The germline V gene encodes CDR1 SNHLY and CDR2 FYNNEI. V gave up 6 bases and J gave up 4 bases; unmatched junction bases: 4. Here the CDR3 DNA reads TGTGCCAGCAGGGCGGGAGTTGCAGATACGCAGTATTTT. This translates into CASRAGVADTQYF.

Only one count was recorded for this clone. V gene TRBV4-2 combines with J gene TRBJ2-3; 15 nucleotides agree with TRBD2. Germline V lookup: CDR1 LGHNA, CDR2 YNFKEQ. CDR3 size: 17 residues. V gave up 0 bases and J gave up 9 bases; unmatched junction bases: 7. The CDR3 protein is CASSQDSWTSGRGTQYF. The CDR3 region has the DNA TGTGCCAGCAGCCAAGATAGTTGGACTAGCGGGAGGGGAACGCAGTATTTT.

This clone was observed once. V gene TRBV19 combines with J gene TRBJ2-1, with D unresolved. Per germline, CDR1 LNHDA and CDR2 SQIVND (reference sequence). The CDR3 has 13 residues. With 1 base removed from V and 9 bases from J, the gap between germline ends came to 10 bases. The CDR3 spells CASSIAGALEQFF. Here the CDR3 DNA reads TGTGCCAGTAGTATAGCAGGCGCCCTTGAGCAGTTCTTC.

The chain employs TRBV7-9 and TRBJ2-2; TRBD1 aligns across 7 bases. V was clipped by 5 bases and J by 0 bases; unmatched bases: 9. CDR1 SEHNR and CDR2 FQNEAQ come from the germline V gene (reference sequence). The CDR3 is 17 amino acids. CDR3 sequence: CASSTGDILANTGELFF. The CDR3 nucleotides read TGTGCCAGCAGCACAGGGGACATCTTAGCGAACACCGGGGAGCTGTTTTTT.

The V gene is TRBV6-6, the J gene TRBJ1-1; D gene ambiguous. The CDR3 sequence is 12 residues long. Trimming pared 6 bases from V and 11 bases from J, leaving 16 bases between. Germline V gene data show CDR1 as MNHNY and CDR2 as SVGAGI (reference sequence). In nucleotides, the CDR3 is TGTGCCAGCAGCAATTTGCCCTTTTGGGCTTTCTTT. Translating gives CASSNLPFWAFF.

This sequence joins TRBV5-1 and TRBJ2-1; the D gene is possibly TRBD2 (5 bases). Germline-derived CDR1 and CDR2 are SGHRS and YFSETQ. The CDR3 consists of 13 residues. The V end was cut by 4 bases, the J end by 9 bases, with 14 bases between. The CDR3 DNA reads TGCGCCAGCAGCCCCGAGGGTGGGTCTGAGCAGTTCTTC. It is translated as CASSPEGGSEQFF.